The T cell receptor beta chain described here comes from a study of cytomegalovirus exposure and HLA in healthy donors. The PCR used 60 Vbeta and 13 Jbeta primers. The repertoire was sequenced with immunoSEQ multiplex PCR; TCRdb's copy has only in-frame clones and lacks some. The data show 100,000 to 150,000 clones, with 70% to 85% seen just once and around 3% held by the top ten. This CDR3 is 12 amino acids long. CDR1 is MGHDK and CDR2 is SYGVNS in the germline V gene. The V end lost 4 bases, the J end lost 6 bases, and 7 bases lay between the germline ends. The TCR sequence derives from a boy between 2 and 10 years old in good health and CMV-seronegative. Sequencing was carried out using PBMCs. The J gene is TRBJ1-5, the V gene TRBV25-1; D uncertain. The CDR3 DNA sequence: TGTGCCAGCAGTGTTGGAGGTCAGCCCCAGCATTTT. This encodes CASSVGGQPQHF.